The 7 T cell receptor beta chains below were found in one sample sequenced in a study of cytomegalovirus exposure and HLA in healthy donors. Vbeta (60) and Jbeta (13) primers were used in the PCR. The table came from immunoSEQ multiplex PCR; TCRdb's copy has only in-frame clones and leaves some out. Altogether about 94,000 clones are present, around 66% being singletons, with the ten largest covering under 4%. The sequenced sample was PBMCs. All receptors derive from a young man in good health and CMV-seronegative.

This clone was counted a few times. The V gene is TRBV29-1, the J gene TRBJ2-7; TRBD1 aligns across 7 bases. Trimming cost V 8 bases and J 9 bases; bases outside gene matches: 16. The germline V gene has CDR1 SQVTM and CDR2 ANQGSEA. The CDR3 is 13 residues long. Here the CDR3 DNA reads TGCAGCATCAGGTGGGACAGCATTCGAGGGCAGTACTTC. Translating gives CSIRWDSIRGQYF.

V gene TRBV27 combines with J gene TRBJ2-6; 8 nucleotides line up with TRBD1. This CDR3 is 18 amino acids long. Germline CDR1 is MNHEY and CDR2 is SMNVEV (reference sequence). V lost 2 bases and J lost 0; bases outside the gene matches: 6. The CDR3 region is CASSLGQGVYSGANVLTF. CDR3 in DNA: TGTGCCAGCAGTTTAGGACAGGGAGTATACTCTGGGGCCAACGTCCTGACTTTC. The full variable domain, its missing parts supplied by reference TRBV27 and TRBJ2-6, is EAQVTQNPRYLITVTGKKLTVTCSQNMNHEYMSWYRQDPGLGLRQIYYSMNVEVTDKGDVPEGYKVSRKEKRNFPLILESPSPNQTSLYFCASSLGQGVYSGANVLTFGAGSRLTVL.

The V and J genes are TRBV27 and TRBJ2-7, with D hard to call. The CDR3 covers 12 residues. Germline CDR1 is MNHEY and CDR2 is SMNVEV (reference sequence). The V end lost 4 bases, the J end lost 2 bases, and 6 bases lay between the germline ends. CDR3 sequence reads: CASSSTPYEQYF. Written as DNA, the CDR3 is TGTGCCAGCAGTTCAACACCCTACGAGCAGTACTTC.

This sequence joins TRBV14 and TRBJ2-1; perhaps TRBD2 as D (6 bases). CDR3 length: 14 residues. V lost 2 bases, J lost 6 bases, and 11 bases lay in between. CDR1 and CDR2 (germline): SGHDN, FVKESK. The DNA for the CDR3 is TGTGCCAGCAGCCAAAAGGGACTTCGCAATGAGCAGTTCTTC. Amino acid sequence: CASSQKGLRNEQFF.

This clone was seen a few times. The chain is built from TRBV9 and TRBJ1-2, with D possibly being TRBD1 (6 bases). Germline CDR1 reads SGDLS; CDR2 reads YYNGEE. The CDR3 runs 14 residues. Trimming stripped 0 bases from V and 4 bases from J, with 10 bases between. The CDR3 region is CASSVGQDPYGYTF. In DNA form, the CDR3 reads TGTGCCAGCAGCGTAGGACAGGATCCCTATGGCTACACCTTC. Drawing the rest from reference TRBV9 and TRBJ1-2, the complete variable domain is DSGVTQTPKHLITATGQRVTLRCSPRSGDLSVYWYQQSLDQGLQFLIQYYNGEERAKGNILERFSAQQFPDLHSELNLSSLELGDSALYFCASSVGQDPYGYTFGSGTRLTVV.

This chain joins TRBV10-1 and TRBJ2-3; possibly TRBD1 for D (6 bases). This CDR3 has 15 residues. CDR1 WNHNN and CDR2 SYGVQD come from the germline V gene (reference sequence). Trimming removed 4 bases at V and 0 bases at J, with 11 bases between. The CDR3 region is CASSATGASTDTQYF. CDR3 sequence (DNA): TGCGCCAGCAGTGCGACAGGTGCTAGCACAGATACGCAGTATTTT.

V usage is TRBV5-6 and J usage is TRBJ2-3, with 8 bases aligning to TRBD2. The germline V gene encodes CDR1 SGHDT and CDR2 YYEEEE. This CDR3 region has 14 residues. Germline trimming cut 4 bases from V and 6 bases from J; bases unmatched to any gene: 7. CDR3 DNA sequence: TGTGCCAGCAGCGCGGGACTAGGGTGGGATACGCAGTATTTT. Residues: CASSAGLGWDTQYF.